This T cell receptor (beta chain) comes out of a study of T cells in Graves' hyperthyroidism and ophthalmopathy. Study summary: The initial diagnosis was the point when peripheral blood was collected, ahead of any treatment.

It was RNA transcripts that yielded the amplified TCR beta CDR3 regions. Researchers ran a first-round RT-PCR on the TCR CDR3 using the HTBI primer set. TCRdb reprocessed the multiplex PCR reads via MiXCR and lists one record per CDR3 protein. The sample lists around 760,000 distinct CDR3 sequences; 35% were seen once. This clonotype was found a few times. V was clipped by 1 base and J by 5 bases, with 14 bases between them. The CDR3 has 15 residues. CDR1 is KGHSH and CDR2 is LQKENI in the germline V gene. The clonotype was recovered from a woman in her 40s with Graves' hyperthyroidism. Sequenced sample: blood. The J gene is TRBJ2-5, the V gene TRBV18, with D possibly matching TRBD1 (6 bases). The CDR3 loop is CASSPQDIQGETQYF. CDR3 nucleotide sequence: TGTGCCAGCTCACCACAGGATATCCAGGGGGAGACCCAGTACTTC. Full variable domain (missing parts from reference TRBV18 and TRBJ2-5): NAGVMQNPRHLVRRRGQEARLRCSPMKGHSHVYWYRQLPEEGLKFMVYLQKENIIDESGMPKERFSAEFPKEGPSILRIQQVVRGDSAAYFCASSPQDIQGETQYFGPGTRLLVL.